A selection of T cell receptor beta chains follows, all from one sample in a study of T cell responses to AZD1222 COVID-19 vaccine. Clones were sequenced by immunoSEQ multiplex PCR, and TCRdb holds only the in-frame ones, with some missing. The sample lists over 130,000 clones, around 94% occurring once. The sequenced sample was peripheral blood, obtained on day 0 of AZD1222 vaccination. Source of these receptors: an adult in good health. Both conserved end residues are part of each CDR3. Fields, in order: J gene, clone size, D gene, V gene, CDR3 protein, CDR3 DNA. A D gene is named only where the DNA matches it firmly. Clone size appears in some rows only: once, few, many, or a class for an expanded clone.

J: TRBJ2-1
size: .
D: .
V: TRBV7-2
CDR3: CASSQFRYEQFF
DNA: TGTGCCAGCAGCCAATTTAGATATGAGCAGTTCTTC

J: TRBJ2-1
size: .
D: TRBD2
V: TRBV6-1
CDR3: CASSENGGWDEQFF
DNA: TGTGCCAGCAGTGAAAACGGGGGGTGGGATGAGCAGTTCTTC

J: TRBJ1-1
size: .
D: TRBD1
V: TRBV18
CDR3: CASSGTGGTEAFF
DNA: TGTGCCAGCTCAGGAACAGGGGGCACTGAAGCTTTCTTT

J: TRBJ1-2
size: .
D: TRBD1
V: TRBV4-3
CDR3: CASSLQGGSGYTF
DNA: TGCGCCAGCAGCCTACAGGGGGGAAGTGGCTACACCTTC

J: TRBJ2-6
size: .
D: .
V: TRBV5-1
CDR3: CASSFPQGQANVLTF
DNA: TGCGCCAGCAGCTTCCCCCAGGGGCAGGCCAACGTCCTGACTTTC

J: TRBJ2-1
size: .
D: .
V: TRBV5-1
CDR3: CASTGYNEQFF
DNA: TGCGCCAGTACAGGGTACAATGAGCAGTTCTTC

J: TRBJ2-4
size: .
D: .
V: TRBV21-1
CDR3: CASILGPANIQYF
DNA: TGTGCCAGCATCCTAGGCCCCGCGAACATTCAGTACTTC

J: TRBJ1-1
size: .
D: .
V: TRBV18
CDR3: CASSPVRGGTEAFF
DNA: TGTGCCAGCTCACCAGTCCGAGGGGGCACTGAAGCTTTCTTT

J: TRBJ2-5
size: .
D: .
V: TRBV7-9
CDR3: CASSSPGNWETQYF
DNA: TGTGCCAGCAGCTCACCCGGAAATTGGGAGACCCAGTACTTC

J: TRBJ2-5
size: .
D: TRBD2
V: TRBV5-6
CDR3: CASSLWLAGAETQYF
DNA: TGTGCCAGCAGCTTATGGCTAGCGGGAGCAGAGACCCAGTACTTC

J: TRBJ1-4
size: .
D: .
V: TRBV28
CDR3: CASSEDRTTNEKLFF
DNA: TGTGCCAGCAGTGAAGACAGAACAACTAATGAAAAACTGTTTTTT

J: TRBJ1-1
size: .
D: .
V: TRBV19
CDR3: CASSPEVLGTEAFF
DNA: TGTGCCAGTAGTCCCGAGGTATTGGGTACTGAAGCTTTCTTT

J: TRBJ2-1
size: .
D: TRBD2
V: TRBV5-4
CDR3: CASSLVAGGIYNEQFF
DNA: TGTGCCAGCAGCTTGGTCGCGGGGGGGATCTACAATGAGCAGTTCTTC

J: TRBJ2-6
size: .
D: .
V: TRBV5-4
CDR3: CASSLEGANVLTF
DNA: TGTGCCAGCAGCTTGGAGGGGGCCAACGTCCTGACTTTC

J: TRBJ2-3
size: .
D: .
V: TRBV4-2
CDR3: CASSPQGQRTDTQYF
DNA: TGTGCCAGCAGCCCCCAGGGGCAGCGCACAGATACGCAGTATTTT

J: TRBJ2-5
size: .
D: TRBD2
V: TRBV3-1/TRBV3-2
CDR3: CASSDLGGLAGGPWETQYF
DNA: TGTGCCAGCAGTGATTTGGGCGGACTAGCGGGGGGGCCGTGGGAGACCCAGTACTTC

J: TRBJ1-1
size: .
D: TRBD1
V: TRBV7-2
CDR3: CASSPDRVVNTEAFF
DNA: TGTGCCAGCAGCCCTGACAGGGTTGTGAACACTGAAGCTTTCTTT

J: TRBJ1-5
size: .
D: .
V: TRBV5-6
CDR3: CASSFSGNQPQHF
DNA: TGTGCCAGCAGCTTCTCAGGTAATCAGCCCCAGCATTTT

J: TRBJ1-1
size: .
D: TRBD1
V: TRBV5-1
CDR3: CASSFTGDTEAFF
DNA: TGCGCCAGCAGCTTTACAGGGGACACTGAAGCTTTCTTT

J: TRBJ1-1
size: once
D: .
V: TRBV4-1
CDR3: CASSQVGKAFF
DNA: TGCGCCAGCAGCCAAGTGGGCAAAGCTTTCTTT

J: TRBJ1-2
size: .
D: TRBD1
V: TRBV4-2
CDR3: CASSPPQGQGVGGYTF
DNA: TGTGCCAGCAGCCCCCCCCAGGGACAGGGGGTAGGTGGCTACACCTTC

J: TRBJ2-6
size: .
D: TRBD2
V: TRBV4-2
CDR3: CASSPGTSVSGANVLTF
DNA: TGTGCCAGCAGCCCCGGGACTAGCGTCTCTGGGGCCAACGTCCTGACTTTC

J: TRBJ1-2
size: .
D: TRBD1
V: TRBV6-5
CDR3: CASSKDRGGPTGYTF
DNA: TGTGCCAGCAGTAAGGACAGGGGAGGGCCCACTGGCTACACCTTC

J: TRBJ2-3
size: .
D: .
V: TRBV6-1
CDR3: CASSEAGYSQDTQYF
DNA: TGTGCCAGCAGTGAAGCGGGGTATAGCCAAGATACGCAGTATTTT

J: TRBJ2-5
size: .
D: .
V: TRBV5-1
CDR3: CASSLGSGEKETQYF
DNA: TGCGCCAGCAGCTTGGGGTCAGGGGAGAAGGAGACCCAGTACTTC

J: TRBJ2-5
size: .
D: TRBD1
V: TRBV11-3
CDR3: CASSLGQGRGQETQYF
DNA: TGTGCCAGCAGCCTAGGACAGGGAAGGGGGCAAGAGACCCAGTACTTC

J: TRBJ2-1
size: .
D: TRBD2
V: TRBV5-1
CDR3: CASSFRAGRNEQFF
DNA: TGCGCCAGCAGCTTCAGAGCGGGGCGTAATGAGCAGTTCTTC

J: TRBJ1-1
size: once
D: TRBD1
V: TRBV18
CDR3: CASSPRRSTGDGTEAFF
DNA: TGTGCCAGCTCACCACGTAGATCGACAGGGGATGGCACTGAAGCTTTCTTT

J: TRBJ2-1
size: once
D: .
V: TRBV7-6
CDR3: CASSPGTYNEQFF
DNA: TGTGCCAGCAGCCCGGGGACTTACAATGAGCAGTTCTTC

J: TRBJ2-3
size: .
D: .
V: TRBV9
CDR3: CASSVSPQADTDTQYF
DNA: TGTGCCAGCAGCGTAAGCCCCCAAGCTGACACAGATACGCAGTATTTT

J: TRBJ1-3
size: .
D: .
V: TRBV3-1/TRBV3-2
CDR3: CASSQDREVSVGNTIYF
DNA: TGTGCCAGCAGCCAAGATAGGGAGGTGTCGGTAGGAAACACCATATATTTT

J: TRBJ2-2
size: medium-sized
D: TRBD2
V: TRBV4-1
CDR3: CASSLLGRVAGNTGELFF
DNA: TGCGCCAGCAGCCTATTAGGAAGGGTAGCGGGGAACACCGGGGAGCTGTTTTTT

J: TRBJ2-1
size: once
D: .
V: TRBV27
CDR3: CASSLGMSEQFF
DNA: TGTGCCAGCAGTTTGGGGATGAGTGAGCAGTTCTTC

J: TRBJ1-1
size: .
D: .
V: TRBV12-3/TRBV12-4
CDR3: CASSLGDTLETFF
DNA: TGTGCCAGCAGTTTAGGAGACACTCTGGAGACTTTCTTT

J: TRBJ2-6
size: .
D: TRBD1
V: TRBV2
CDR3: CASRLTGGIGSGANVLTF
DNA: TGTGCCAGCAGGCTAACAGGGGGTATTGGCTCTGGGGCCAACGTCCTGACTTTC

J: TRBJ1-1
size: .
D: .
V: TRBV20-1
CDR3: CSASEGKEAFF
DNA: TGCAGTGCTAGTGAGGGAAAAGAAGCTTTCTTT

J: TRBJ1-1
size: .
D: .
V: TRBV28
CDR3: CASSVSTEAFF
DNA: TGTGCCAGCAGTGTGTCCACTGAAGCTTTCTTT

J: TRBJ2-6
size: .
D: .
V: TRBV9
CDR3: CASSISGANVLTF
DNA: TGTGCCAGCAGCATTTCTGGGGCCAACGTCCTGACTTTC

J: TRBJ1-2
size: once
D: .
V: TRBV29-1
CDR3: CSDLRQAASSGYTF
DNA: TGCAGCGACCTACGACAGGCGGCTTCAAGTGGCTACACCTTC

J: TRBJ2-1
size: .
D: TRBD1
V: TRBV4-3
CDR3: CASSQAWGTGLHEQFF
DNA: TGCGCCAGCAGCCAAGCTTGGGGGACAGGGTTACATGAGCAGTTCTTC

J: TRBJ2-5
size: .
D: TRBD2
V: TRBV5-1
CDR3: CASSLAGGPGETQYF
DNA: TGCGCCAGCAGCCTAGCGGGAGGGCCTGGAGAGACCCAGTACTTC

J: TRBJ2-6
size: .
D: .
V: TRBV6-6
CDR3: CASSAWANVLTF
DNA: TGTGCCAGCAGTGCTTGGGCCAACGTCCTGACTTTC

J: TRBJ2-1
size: once
D: .
V: TRBV7-9
CDR3: CASSSYFSSYNEQFF
DNA: TGTGCCAGCAGCTCGTACTTCAGCTCCTACAATGAGCAGTTCTTC

J: TRBJ1-1
size: .
D: .
V: TRBV11-2
CDR3: CASSLDEGAEAFF
DNA: TGTGCCAGCAGCTTAGATGAGGGGGCTGAAGCTTTCTTT

J: TRBJ1-4
size: .
D: .
V: TRBV28
CDR3: CASRPGQMTLNEKLFF
DNA: TGTGCCAGCAGGCCGGGACAAATGACTTTAAATGAAAAACTGTTTTTT

J: TRBJ2-3
size: .
D: .
V: TRBV5-1
CDR3: CASSSTRWISTDTQYF
DNA: TGCGCCAGCAGCTCCACTAGGTGGATAAGCACAGATACGCAGTATTTT

J: TRBJ2-3
size: .
D: .
V: TRBV7-2
CDR3: CASSALNTDTQYF
DNA: TGTGCCAGCAGCGCACTAAACACAGATACGCAGTATTTT

J: TRBJ1-6
size: .
D: .
V: TRBV30
CDR3: CAWSTGSSPYNSPLHF
DNA: TGTGCCTGGAGTACAGGATCTTCTCCATATAATTCACCCCTCCACTTT

J: TRBJ2-1
size: .
D: .
V: TRBV4-3
CDR3: CASSQVGVSYNEQFF
DNA: TGCGCCAGCAGCCAAGTTGGCGTTTCCTACAATGAGCAGTTCTTC

J: TRBJ1-1
size: .
D: TRBD1
V: TRBV15
CDR3: CATVRQGPNTEAFF
DNA: TGTGCCACCGTAAGACAGGGGCCGAACACTGAAGCTTTCTTT

J: TRBJ2-2
size: .
D: TRBD2
V: TRBV7-4
CDR3: CASSLILRGTPANTGELFF
DNA: TGTGCCAGCAGCTTAATTTTGCGGGGGACCCCCGCGAACACCGGGGAGCTGTTTTTT

J: TRBJ1-2
size: .
D: .
V: TRBV28
CDR3: CASSPRDNYGYTF
DNA: TGTGCCAGCAGCCCCCGGGACAACTATGGCTACACCTTC

J: TRBJ2-1
size: .
D: .
V: TRBV4-1
CDR3: CASSQDERVGGDEQFF
DNA: TGCGCCAGCAGCCAAGATGAGAGGGTCGGAGGGGATGAGCAGTTCTTC